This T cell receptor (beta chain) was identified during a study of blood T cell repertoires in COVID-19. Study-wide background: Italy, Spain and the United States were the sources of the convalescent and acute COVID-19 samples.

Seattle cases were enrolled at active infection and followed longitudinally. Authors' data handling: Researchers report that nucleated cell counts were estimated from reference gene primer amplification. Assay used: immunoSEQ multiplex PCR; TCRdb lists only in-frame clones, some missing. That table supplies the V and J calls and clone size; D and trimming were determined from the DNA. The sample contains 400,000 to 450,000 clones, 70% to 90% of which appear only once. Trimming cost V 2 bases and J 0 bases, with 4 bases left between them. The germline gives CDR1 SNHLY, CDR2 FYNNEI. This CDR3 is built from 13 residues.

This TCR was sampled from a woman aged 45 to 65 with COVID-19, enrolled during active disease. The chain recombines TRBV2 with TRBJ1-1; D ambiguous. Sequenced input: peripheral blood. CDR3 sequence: CASSESVNTEAFF. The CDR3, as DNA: TGTGCCAGCAGTGAATCCGTGAACACTGAAGCTTTCTTT.